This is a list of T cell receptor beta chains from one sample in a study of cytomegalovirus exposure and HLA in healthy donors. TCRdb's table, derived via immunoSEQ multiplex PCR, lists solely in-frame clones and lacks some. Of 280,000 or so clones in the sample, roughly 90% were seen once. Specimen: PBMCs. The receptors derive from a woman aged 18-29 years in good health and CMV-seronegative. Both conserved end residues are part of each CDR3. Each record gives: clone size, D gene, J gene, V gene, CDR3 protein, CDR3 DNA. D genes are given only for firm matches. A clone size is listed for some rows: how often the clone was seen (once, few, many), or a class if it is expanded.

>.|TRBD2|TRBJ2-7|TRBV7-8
CASSLGTSGLGQYF
TGTGCCAGCAGCTTAGGGACTAGCGGTCTGGGGCAGTACTTC
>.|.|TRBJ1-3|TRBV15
CATSHSSGNTIYF
TGTGCCACCAGCCACAGCTCTGGAAACACCATATATTTT
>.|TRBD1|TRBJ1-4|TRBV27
CASRPGQGRWEKLFF
TGTGCCAGCAGACCGGGACAGGGAAGATGGGAAAAACTGTTTTTT
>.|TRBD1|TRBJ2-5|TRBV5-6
CASSSRTGRETQYF
TGTGCCAGCAGCTCGCGGACAGGAAGAGAGACCCAGTACTTC
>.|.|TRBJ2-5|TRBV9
CASSVAKQGGNQETQYF
TGTGCCAGCAGCGTAGCTAAGCAGGGGGGAAACCAAGAGACCCAGTACTTC
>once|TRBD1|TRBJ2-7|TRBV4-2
CASSSGQGGYEQYF
TGTGCCAGCAGTTCGGGACAGGGAGGTTACGAGCAGTACTTC
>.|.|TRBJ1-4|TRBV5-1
CASSPVVQGLGAGEKLFF
TGCGCCAGCAGCCCGGTGGTGCAGGGATTGGGAGCGGGAGAAAAACTGTTTTTT
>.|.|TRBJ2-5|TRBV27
CASSPRRRQETQYF
TGTGCCAGCAGTCCCCGACGGAGACAAGAGACCCAGTACTTC
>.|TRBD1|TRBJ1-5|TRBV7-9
CASSLGQGGQPQHF
TGTGCCAGCAGCTTGGGGCAGGGGGGCCAGCCCCAGCATTTT
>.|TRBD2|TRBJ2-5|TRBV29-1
CSVDNRAGNYGETQYF
TGCAGCGTTGATAATCGAGCGGGGAACTATGGAGAGACCCAGTACTTC
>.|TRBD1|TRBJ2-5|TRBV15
CATEAPGTGSQETQYF
TGTGCCACCGAGGCGCCCGGGACAGGGAGTCAAGAGACCCAGTACTTC
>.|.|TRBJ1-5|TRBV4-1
CASSPGLTQPQHF
TGCGCCAGCAGCCCCGGTCTCACCCAGCCCCAGCATTTT
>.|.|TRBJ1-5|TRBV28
CASSFLEDQPQHF
TGTGCCAGCAGTTTCTTGGAGGATCAGCCCCAGCATTTT
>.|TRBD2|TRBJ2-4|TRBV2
CASTLTSGRGVVNIQYF
TGTGCCAGCACCCTGACTAGCGGGAGGGGGGTGGTAAACATTCAGTACTTC
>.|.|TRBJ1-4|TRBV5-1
CASSRPDSEKLFF
TGCGCCAGCAGTCGCCCGGACAGTGAAAAACTGTTTTTT
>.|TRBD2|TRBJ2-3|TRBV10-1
CASSGGLAGGFADTQYF
TGCGCCAGCAGTGGCGGGCTAGCGGGAGGGTTCGCAGATACGCAGTATTTT
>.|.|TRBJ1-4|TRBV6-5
CASSVQGNNEKLFF
TGTGCCAGCAGCGTACAGGGCAATAATGAAAAACTGTTTTTT
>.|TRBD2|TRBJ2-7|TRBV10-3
CAISDGLAGKTQYF
TGTGCCATCAGTGATGGGCTAGCGGGAAAAACGCAGTACTTC
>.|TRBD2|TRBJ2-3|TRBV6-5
CASSYSLSGRTDTQYF
TGTGCCAGCAGTTACTCTCTTAGCGGGAGGACAGATACGCAGTATTTT
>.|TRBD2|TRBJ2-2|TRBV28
CAIQGLAGVVTGELFF
TGTGCCATACAGGGTCTAGCGGGAGTGGTCACCGGGGAGCTGTTTTTT